The clone carrying this T cell receptor (beta chain) appeared many times. Its antigen is undetermined. The sample originates from a study of identical twins. Overall study results and limits: Where out-of-frame alpha sequences were twin-shared, they showed excess low generation probability.

Trimming at V came to 6 bases and at J to 2 bases, leaving 10 bases not matched to a gene. The CDR3 runs to 17 residues. Germline V gene lookup returns CDR1 MNHEY and CDR2 SVGEGT. TCRdb re-analysed the 5' RACE reads in MiXCR, keeping a single row per CDR3 protein. The table records 250,000 to 350,000 distinct CDR3 sequences, nearly 9.5% of them present only once. The same data also went into a second study, on yellow fever vaccine responses in identical twins.

The material sequenced was CD8+ T cells sorted from blood. The chain recombines TRBV6-2 or TRBV6-3 with TRBJ1-4; TRBD1 agrees at 9 bases. The origin of this receptor is a woman aged 18 to 35 in good health. CDR3 in amino acids: CASSFEAGTGTNEKLFF. CDR3 DNA: TGTGCCAGCAGCTTCGAGGCCGGGACAGGGACTAATGAAAAACTGTTTTTT.